Presented here are 15 T cell receptor beta chains from one specimen sequenced in a study of blood T cell repertoires in COVID-19. Clones were read by immunoSEQ multiplex PCR, and TCRdb kept only the in-frame ones, dropping some. The table shows under 250,000 clones, with roughly 82% occurring only once. Sequenced: peripheral blood. The receptors were sampled from a woman over 75 with COVID-19, enrolled during active disease.

J is TRBJ1-1 and V is TRBV6-5, with a weak D call TRBD1 (5 bases). Germline V gene lookup returns CDR1 MNHEY and CDR2 SVGAGI. The CDR3 is made up of 14 amino acids. Trimming took off 6 bases at V and 1 base at J, with 12 bases between the two ends. This CDR3 reads CASSRDSTNTEAFF. The CDR3 region has the DNA TGTGCCAGCAGCCGAGACAGCACGAACACTGAAGCTTTCTTT.

This chain links TRBV12-3 or TRBV12-4 with TRBJ2-7; 8 positions match TRBD1. V lost 8 bases and J lost 5; bases outside the gene matches: 8. The CDR3 loop spans 13 amino acids. The CDR3 spells CASGQGKRDEQYF. The DNA of the CDR3 is TGTGCCAGCGGACAGGGTAAAAGGGACGAGCAGTACTTC.

The J gene is TRBJ2-2, the V gene TRBV6-6, with 9 positions matching TRBD1. Trimming took 6 bases from V and 1 from J; bases not matched to a gene: 0. This CDR3 contains 14 residues. Germline V gene sequence: CDR1 MNHNY, CDR2 SVGAGI (reference sequence). The chain's CDR3 is CASRGQGNTGELFF. CDR3 bases: TGTGCCAGCAGGGGACAGGGGAACACCGGGGAGCTGTTTTTT.

The V gene is TRBV6-5, the J gene TRBJ2-7; 7 bases match TRBD2. The germline V gene encodes CDR1 MNHEY and CDR2 SVGAGI. This CDR3 is 13 amino acids long. V lost 2 bases to trimming and J lost 2 bases; unmatched junction nucleotides: 0. This chain's CDR3 is CASSYGLAYEQYF. The CDR3, as DNA: TGTGCCAGCAGTTACGGACTAGCCTACGAGCAGTACTTC.

V usage is TRBV4-3 and J usage is TRBJ1-1, with 7 bases lining up with TRBD1. The CDR3 extends over 15 amino acids. V gave up 4 bases and J gave up 2 bases; unmatched junction bases: 7. The germline gives CDR1 LGHNA, CDR2 YSLEER. DNA of the CDR3: TGCGCCAGCAGCCCTCGACAGGGCTCAAACACTGAAGCTTTCTTT. Translated, it gives CASSPRQGSNTEAFF.

V gene TRBV11-2 combines with J gene TRBJ2-3; 10 nucleotides line up with TRBD1. Germline loops: CDR1 SGHAT, CDR2 FQNNGV. V lost 5 bases to trimming and J lost 3 bases; unmatched junction nucleotides: 5. This CDR3 is built from 15 residues. The CDR3 DNA reads TGTGCCAGCAGCCTCGGGACAGGGGCAACAGATACGCAGTATTTT. This encodes CASSLGTGATDTQYF.

The genes are TRBV9 and TRBJ2-5, with 12 positions matching TRBD2. From germline, CDR1 is SGDLS and CDR2 YYNGEE. CDR3 length: 16 amino acids. The trim removed 2 bases at V and 2 bases at J, leaving 4 bases unmatched. This CDR3 reads CASSVGLAGLQETQYF. The CDR3 nucleotides are TGTGCCAGCAGCGTTGGACTAGCGGGGCTTCAAGAGACCCAGTACTTC.

The chain couples TRBV6-2 or TRBV6-3 to TRBJ2-3; the match to TRBD2 covers 14 bases. Per germline, CDR1 MNHEY and CDR2 SVGEGT. J was trimmed by 2 bases and V by 0 bases; bases with no gene match: 13. The CDR3 has 21 amino acids. Here the CDR3 DNA reads TGTGCCAGCAGTTACTCCTATTTTCTTTTGACTAGCGGGGGGGACACAGATACGCAGTATTTT. Its protein product is CASSYSYFLLTSGGDTDTQYF.

The CDR3 is CASSRTTGLNTEAFF. CDR3 nucleotides: TGTGCCAGCAGTCGGACGACAGGCCTAAACACTGAAGCTTTCTTT. The chain recombines TRBV27 with TRBJ1-1; weak D call: TRBD1 (6 bases). CDR1 and CDR2 from the germline V gene are MNHEY and SMNVEV (reference sequence). This CDR3 region has 15 residues. Deletions cut 5 bases from V and 2 bases from J, with 15 bases between.

The chain employs TRBV11-2 and TRBJ1-1; D unclear. The CDR3 is made up of 15 amino acids. Germline lookup yields CDR1 SGHAT and CDR2 FQNNGV. V lost 5 bases to trimming and J lost 2 bases, with 15 bases between them. DNA for the CDR3: TGTGCCAGCAGCCGGGAGGAAGGTCTAAACACTGAAGCTTTCTTT. Translated, it gives CASSREEGLNTEAFF.

The V call is TRBV7-9, the J call TRBJ1-4; 7 positions match TRBD1. There are 15 residues in the CDR3. The germline V gene has CDR1 SEHNR and CDR2 FQNEAQ (reference sequence). V dropped 3 bases and J dropped 7; count of bases not matched to a gene: 8. The CDR3 DNA reads TGTGCCAGCAGCTTTCCACAGGGGAACTTTGAAAAACTGTTTTTT. This encodes CASSFPQGNFEKLFF.

The V call is TRBV18, the J call TRBJ1-3; D is unresolved. Deletions cut 6 bases from V and 4 bases from J, with 10 bases between. Germline assignment: CDR1 KGHSH and CDR2 LQKENI. This CDR3 has 13 amino acids. The CDR3 spells CASSPSPGNTIYF. The CDR3, as DNA: TGTGCCAGCTCCCCAAGCCCAGGAAACACCATATATTTT.

This rearrangement joins TRBV19 to TRBJ1-5; D remains ambiguous. This CDR3 contains 14 residues. Trimming stripped 0 bases from V and 0 bases from J, with 3 bases between. CDR1 is LNHDA, CDR2 SQIVND, per germline (reference sequence). The CDR3 bases are TGTGCCAGTAGTATAGACAGTAGCAATCAGCCCCAGCATTTT. Translation gives CASSIDSSNQPQHF. Supplemented by reference TRBV19 and TRBJ1-5, the full variable domain reads DGGITQSPKYLFRKEGQNVTLSCEQNLNHDAMYWYRQDPGQGLRLIYYSQIVNDFQKGDIAEGYSVSREKKESFPLTVTSAQKNPTAFYLCASSIDSSNQPQHFGDGTRLSIL.

J is TRBJ2-3 and V is TRBV5-1; the D gene is possibly TRBD2 (5 bases). V lost 1 base and J lost 0, with 9 bases in between. Per germline, CDR1 SGHRS and CDR2 YFSETQ. The length of the CDR3 is 15 residues. Here the CDR3 DNA reads TGCGCCAGCAGCTTGTCGGGGAGAAGCACAGATACGCAGTATTTT. Protein sequence: CASSLSGRSTDTQYF. Variable domain in full (rest from reference TRBV5-1 and TRBJ2-3): KAGVTQTPRYLIKTRGQQVTLSCSPISGHRSVSWYQQTPGQGLQFLFEYFSETQRNKGNFPGRFSGRQFSNSRSEMNVSTLELGDSALYLCASSLSGRSTDTQYFGPGTRLTVL.

The rearrangement uses TRBV12-3 or TRBV12-4 and TRBJ1-1, with D uncertain. There are 12 residues in the CDR3. The V end lost 0 bases, the J end lost 7 bases, and 6 bases lay between the germline ends. The CDR3 nucleotides read TGTGCCAGCAGTTTAGCGAGAGATGAAGCTTTCTTT. It translates to CASSLARDEAFF.